This entry lists 25 T cell receptor beta chains sequenced from one sample in a study of T and B cells in COVID-19 patients (dated by TCRdb to the early 2020s). The instrument was an Illumina MiSeq. TRB rearrangements were amplified by multiplex PCR with BIOMED2 TRB-A/B primer pools. The raw public reads went through TCRdb reprocessing: fastp at Q25, MiXCR clone calling, in-frame beta chains kept. Entries are consolidated by CDR3 protein sequence, retaining the most common genes and DNA. Across this sample there are 6,000 or so distinct CDR3 sequences, with 25% to 30% seen only once. The ten largest account for about 12% of the sample. Genomic DNA extracted from blood, in amounts of roughly 250-500 ng, served as the starting material for amplifying TRB repertoires. Specimen: blood. Source of these receptors: a human donor with active COVID-19.

Sample share makes this clonotype large. This chain uses TRBV29-1 with TRBJ2-1, with D maybe TRBD1 (6 bases). Per germline, CDR1 SQVTM and CDR2 ANQGSEA. This CDR3 has 14 amino acids. DNA of the CDR3: TGCAGTTCAGGACAGAGATTAACTTACAATGAGCAGTTCTTC. This encodes CSSGQRLTYNEQFF.

The rearrangement uses TRBV29-1 and TRBJ2-1; 9 bases align to TRBD1. Germline-derived CDR1 and CDR2 are SQVTM and ANQGSEA. The CDR3 runs 12 residues. J lost 3 bases, V lost 6 bases, and 0 bases had no gene match. The CDR3 DNA reads as TGCAGCGTGGGACAGGGCTACAATGAGCAGTTCTTC. Protein: CSVGQGYNEQFF.

The chain uses TRBV20-1 and TRBJ2-5, with D perhaps matching TRBD1 (6 bases). The germline V gene has CDR1 DFQATT and CDR2 SNEGSKA (reference sequence). There are 13 residues in the CDR3. The V end lost 6 bases, the J end lost 5 bases, and 16 bases lay between the germline ends. The CDR3 sequence: CSATQGLIETQYF. CDR3 nucleotide sequence: TGCAGTGCCACCCAGGGGTTGATCGAGACCCAGTACTTC.

This clonotype was seen many times. This chain uses TRBV7-9 with TRBJ2-7; TRBD1 agrees at 8 bases. The length of the CDR3 is 13 residues. Germline loops: CDR1 SEHNR, CDR2 FQNEAQ (reference sequence). V lost 5 bases and J lost 7; bases outside the gene matches: 7. This chain's CDR3 is CASSGAGGWEQYF. CDR3 coding DNA: TGTGCCAGCAGCGGGGCAGGGGGCTGGGAGCAGTACTTC.

By share, this clonotype ranks as medium-sized (0.01 to 0.1%). V gene TRBV19 combines with J gene TRBJ2-5, with 11 bases matching TRBD2. The germline V gene encodes CDR1 LNHDA and CDR2 SQIVND (reference sequence). Trimming took 5 bases from V and 5 from J; bases not matched to a gene: 13. There are 17 residues in the CDR3. CDR3 DNA sequence: TGTGCCAGTAGTGTCTCCTCTAGCGGGAGGTGGAAGGAGACCCAGTACTTC. This encodes CASSVSSSGRWKETQYF.

By share, this clonotype counts as medium-sized (0.01 to 0.1%). This chain joins TRBV6-6 and TRBJ2-7, with D possibly being TRBD1 (6 bases). Germline V gene sequence: CDR1 MNHNY, CDR2 SVGAGI (reference sequence). This CDR3 spans 18 amino acids. V was trimmed by 8 bases and J by 0 bases, leaving 26 bases between them. The DNA for the CDR3 is TGTGCCAGCTCACACGGAACAGGGACGGACTCCAGCTCCTACGAGCAGTACTTC. This translates into CASSHGTGTDSSSYEQYF.

By sample share, this clonotype is medium-sized (0.01 to 0.1%). The chain couples TRBV19 to TRBJ1-2; no clear D gene. Germline CDR1 LNHDA, CDR2 SQIVND (reference sequence). CDR3 length: 13 amino acids. Trimming pared 3 bases from V and 2 bases from J, leaving 7 bases between. Here the CDR3 reads CASSIDGNYGYTF. Here the CDR3 DNA reads TGTGCCAGTAGTATTGATGGGAACTATGGCTACACCTTC. The complete variable domain, with remaining parts taken from reference TRBV19 and TRBJ1-2, reads DGGITQSPKYLFRKEGQNVTLSCEQNLNHDAMYWYRQDPGQGLRLIYYSQIVNDFQKGDIAEGYSVSREKKESFPLTVTSAQKNPTAFYLCASSIDGNYGYTFGSGTRLTVV.

As for this clonotype: A junction boundary mismatches the germline segment, possibly from a read error. The chain combines TRBV7-2 with TRBJ2-1; 7 bases match TRBD2. The CDR3 loop spans 13 amino acids. Per germline, CDR1 SGHTA and CDR2 FQGNSA. This chain's CDR3 is CASSSGTLNEQFF. CDR3 nucleotide sequence: TGTGCTAGCAGCAGCGGGACTTTGAATGAGCAGTTCTTC.

The rearrangement joins TRBV29-1 to TRBJ1-2, with TRBD1 identical over 12 bases. Germline values: CDR1 SQVTM, CDR2 ANQGSEA. The CDR3 is made up of 12 amino acids. Trimming took 8 bases from V and 8 from J; bases not matched to a gene: 6. CDR3 in DNA: TGCAGCACGGGACAGGGGGCGCGCGGCTACACCTTC. Protein sequence: CSTGQGARGYTF. The full variable domain, in which reference TRBV29-1 and TRBJ1-2 provide the parts outside the CDR3, is SAVISQKPSRDICQRGTSLTIQCQVDSQVTMMFWYRQQPGQSLTLIATANQGSEATYESGFVIDKFPISRPNLTFSTLTVSNMSPEDSSIYLCSTGQGARGYTFGSGTRLTVV.

Within the sample, this clonotype is medium-sized. V usage is TRBV19 and J usage is TRBJ1-2; no reliable D call. Germline V lookup: CDR1 LNHDA, CDR2 SQIVND (reference sequence). CDR3 length: 15 residues. Trimming removed 5 bases at V and 6 bases at J, with 19 bases between. In nucleotides, the CDR3 is TGTGCCAGTAGTTTATCTCAACTCGGGGATAATGGCTACACCTTC. It yields the protein CASSLSQLGDNGYTF.

The V call is TRBV6-4, the J call TRBJ1-1; 10 nucleotides line up with TRBD1. In germline, CDR1 is MRHNA, CDR2 SNTAGT. J gave up 6 bases and V 4 bases, and 5 bases lay outside the gene matches. This CDR3 is built from 14 residues. The CDR3 nucleotides are TGTGCCAGCAGTGGTCCGGGACAGGGGTCTGAAGCTTTCTTT. Translation gives CASSGPGQGSEAFF.

By sample fraction, this clonotype is medium-sized. V gene TRBV7-6 combines with J gene TRBJ2-2, with 10 bases identical to TRBD2. Trimming took 5 bases from V and 8 from J; bases not matched to a gene: 11. Germline lookup yields CDR1 SGHVS and CDR2 FNYEAQ. This CDR3 comprises 16 residues. The DNA for the CDR3 is TGTGCCAGCAGCAAACTAGCGGGGTCCCCCTTAGGGGAGCTGTTTTTT. Translating it yields CASSKLAGSPLGELFF.

CDR3 nucleotides: TGCGCCAGCAGCTTGGAGGTCGGGAGCCTCGTCGAGCAGTACTTC. Its protein product is CASSLEVGSLVEQYF. This chain uses TRBV5-1 with TRBJ2-7; tentative D call: TRBD2 (6 bases). Per the germline V gene, CDR1 is SGHRS and CDR2 is YFSETQ. Trimming stripped 0 bases from V and 6 bases from J, with 16 bases between. The CDR3 consists of 15 residues.

In this sample, this clonotype turned up once. The chain combines TRBV20-1 with TRBJ2-2; perhaps TRBD2 as D (6 bases). The length of the CDR3 is 14 residues. V was cut by 4 bases and J by 5 bases, with 14 bases left in between. CDR1 and CDR2 from the germline V gene are DFQATT and SNEGSKA (reference sequence). In nucleotides, the CDR3 is TGCAGTGCTAAGACTCTCAGCGGGACCGGGGAGCTGTTTTTT. Protein: CSAKTLSGTGELFF.

The rearrangement links TRBV12-3 or TRBV12-4 to TRBJ2-1; 10 bases agree with TRBD2. The CDR3 runs 14 residues. The junction had 4 bases not matched to a gene; V was cut back by 8 bases and J by 3 bases. The CDR3 here is CASRGTSDYNEQFF. The CDR3 DNA reads as TGTGCCAGCCGCGGGACTAGCGACTACAATGAGCAGTTCTTC.

This clonotype showed up just a few times. The V and J genes are TRBV7-6 and TRBJ1-1, with D perhaps matching TRBD1 (6 bases). The germline gives CDR1 SGHVS, CDR2 FNYEAQ. The CDR3 spans 14 residues. V lost 6 bases and J 0 bases, leaving 11 bases between the germline ends. The CDR3 bases are TGTGCCAGCAGACCGGACAGTCTGAACACTGAAGCTTTCTTT. Translating it yields CASRPDSLNTEAFF.

The chain uses TRBV4-3 and TRBJ1-4; D is uncertain. This CDR3 is 16 amino acids long. CDR1 LGHNA and CDR2 YSLEER come from the germline V gene. Trimming took off 3 bases at V and 0 bases at J, with 11 bases between the two ends. In DNA form, the CDR3 reads TGCGCCAGCAGCCACGGAAGTCGCGCAACTAATGAAAAACTGTTTTTT. Translating gives CASSHGSRATNEKLFF.

J is TRBJ1-2 and V is TRBV7-9, with TRBD1 as a possible D gene (5 bases). Trimming removed 5 bases from V and 4 bases from J, with 17 bases in between. This CDR3 contains 15 residues. From germline, CDR1 is SEHNR and CDR2 FQNEAQ (reference sequence). The CDR3, as DNA: TGTGCCAGCAGCCAAGAGGGGCCGGGGAGCTATGGCTACACCTTC. Translation gives CASSQEGPGSYGYTF.

This clonotype came up a few times. V usage is TRBV5-1 and J usage is TRBJ2-1; 7 nucleotides align to TRBD2. Trimming cost V 7 bases and J 1 base; bases outside gene matches: 8. The CDR3 totals 15 residues. CDR1 is SGHRS, CDR2 YFSETQ, per germline. The CDR3 nucleotides are TGCGCCAGCTCCAGAGCGGGACCTTCCTACAATGAGCAGTTCTTC. It yields the protein CASSRAGPSYNEQFF. The full variable domain, its missing parts supplied by reference TRBV5-1 and TRBJ2-1, is KAGVTQTPRYLIKTRGQQVTLSCSPISGHRSVSWYQQTPGQGLQFLFEYFSETQRNKGNFPGRFSGRQFSNSRSEMNVSTLELGDSALYLCASSRAGPSYNEQFFGPGTRLTVL.

This clonotype is termed medium-sized. This chain connects TRBV19 to TRBJ2-4; weak D call: TRBD1 (5 bases). V lost 7 bases and J lost 0, with 10 bases in between. CDR1 is LNHDA, CDR2 SQIVND, per germline (reference sequence). The CDR3 length is 14 residues. This chain's CDR3 is CASKDKLAKNIQYF. DNA for the CDR3: TGTGCCAGTAAGGACAAACTAGCCAAAAACATTCAGTACTTC. Supplemented by reference TRBV19 and TRBJ2-4, the full variable domain reads DGGITQSPKYLFRKEGQNVTLSCEQNLNHDAMYWYRQDPGQGLRLIYYSQIVNDFQKGDIAEGYSVSREKKESFPLTVTSAQKNPTAFYLCASKDKLAKNIQYFGAGTRLSVL.

By share, this clonotype ranks as medium-sized. The chain couples TRBV6-5 to TRBJ2-1; TRBD2 might be the D (6 bases). Trimming took 0 bases from V and 4 from J, leaving 13 bases between them. Germline V lookup: CDR1 MNHEY, CDR2 SVGAGI. This CDR3 is built from 16 residues. CDR3 protein: CASSYSGLALYNEQFF. The CDR3 coding sequence is TGTGCCAGCAGTTACTCAGGTCTAGCGCTTTACAATGAGCAGTTCTTC.

In this sample, this clonotype is medium-sized. The chain employs TRBV6-5 and TRBJ2-5, with D tentatively TRBD1 or TRBD2 (5 bases each). CDR1 and CDR2 (germline): MNHEY, SVGAGI. V was clipped by 6 bases and J by 4 bases, with 12 bases between them. The CDR3 totals 13 residues. CDR3 loop: CASRRARGETQYF. The CDR3 DNA is TGTGCCAGCAGACGGGCGAGGGGAGAGACCCAGTACTTC.

Only a few counts were recorded for this clonotype. This chain joins TRBV5-1 and TRBJ1-4; no reliable D call. The germline V and J ends were trimmed by 0 bases and 6 bases, with 9 bases remaining between them. The CDR3 has 14 amino acids. Per the germline V gene, CDR1 is SGHRS and CDR2 is YFSETQ. The CDR3 spells CASSLEGRDEKLFF. For the CDR3, the DNA is TGCGCCAGCAGCTTGGAAGGGCGGGATGAAAAACTGTTTTTT.

This clonotype is judged medium-sized. The CDR3 reads CASSYGVAGGRETQYF. The CDR3 coding sequence is TGTGCCAGCAGTTACGGAGTAGCGGGAGGGCGAGAGACCCAGTACTTC. The chain recombines TRBV6-6 with TRBJ2-5, with 11 bases that match TRBD2. Looked up from germline, CDR1 is MNHNY and CDR2 is SVGAGI (reference sequence). This CDR3 is 16 amino acids long. J gave up 4 bases and V 2 bases, and 6 bases lay outside the gene matches.

This clonotype showed up just once. The chain combines TRBV4-3 with TRBJ1-1; D uncertain. This CDR3 contains 14 residues. The germline gives CDR1 LGHNA, CDR2 YSLEER. V lost 3 bases and J 0 bases, leaving 8 bases between the germline ends. The DNA of the CDR3 is TGCGCCAGCAGCCAGGGCCCCATGAACACTGAAGCTTTCTTT. It translates to CASSQGPMNTEAFF.